This T cell receptor (beta chain) originates from a study of blood T cell repertoires in COVID-19. Study in general: Samples representing acute and convalescent COVID-19 were sourced from the United States, Italy and Spain.

Recruited during active infection, patients (from Seattle) were subsequently followed longitudinally. V was cut by 8 bases and J by 6 bases, with 8 bases left in between. Per the germline V gene, CDR1 is MNHEY and CDR2 is SMNVEV (reference sequence). The CDR3 runs 12 residues. Clones were read by immunoSEQ multiplex PCR, and TCRdb kept only the in-frame ones, dropping some. Of 540,000 or so clones detected, roughly nine tenths appear once; the ten largest clones hold roughly 7.3%. The sequence was collected from a woman aged 50 to 65 with COVID-19, enrolled during active disease. The sequenced sample consisted of peripheral blood. This chain uses TRBV27 with TRBJ1-6, with D possibly TRBD1 on 5 matching bases. The chain's CDR3 is CASGGINSPLHF. The CDR3 DNA reads as TGTGCCAGCGGGGGGATTAATTCACCCCTCCACTTT.